A selection of T cell receptor beta chains follows, all from one sample in a study of blood T cell repertoires in COVID-19. The table came from immunoSEQ multiplex PCR; TCRdb's copy has only in-frame clones and leaves some out. Here the sample spans about 250,000 clones, about 82% being singletons. Input material: PBMCs or T cells enriched from blood (not recorded which). The receptors were sampled from a woman in her forties or fifties with acute COVID-19. Each CDR3 is given with its conserved first and last residue. D genes are given only for firm matches. A clone size is listed for some rows: how often the clone was seen (once, few, many), or a class if it is expanded.

clone size: -; J gene: TRBJ2-1; D gene: -; V gene: TRBV9; CDR3 length: 11; CDR3 DNA: TGTGCCAGCAGCGTAGGGCATGAGCAGTTCTTC; CDR3 protein: CASSVGHEQFF
clone size: -; J gene: TRBJ1-2; D gene: -; V gene: TRBV6-5; CDR3 length: 11; CDR3 DNA: TGTGCCAGCAGCAGGGGACACGAGTCGACCTTC; CDR3 protein: CASSRGHESTF
clone size: -; J gene: TRBJ1-2; D gene: TRBD1; V gene: TRBV19; CDR3 length: 15; CDR3 DNA: TGTGCCAGTAGTACCACCGGGACAGCTTTGTATGGCTACACCTTC; CDR3 protein: CASSTTGTALYGYTF
clone size: -; J gene: TRBJ2-5; D gene: TRBD1; V gene: TRBV6-1; CDR3 length: 16; CDR3 DNA: TGTGCCAGCAGTGAAGCGGGCAGGGGGCCTAGGGAGACCCAGTACTTC; CDR3 protein: CASSEAGRGPRETQYF
clone size: few; J gene: TRBJ2-4; D gene: TRBD1; V gene: TRBV6-2/TRBV6-3; CDR3 length: 15; CDR3 DNA: TGTGCCAGCAGTCATAGGGACAGGGCGGGTGACATTCAGTACTTC; CDR3 protein: CASSHRDRAGDIQYF
clone size: -; J gene: TRBJ2-7; D gene: TRBD1; V gene: TRBV11-2; CDR3 length: 14; CDR3 DNA: TGTGCCAGCAGCTTAGCTGGACAGGACTACGAGCAGTACTTC; CDR3 protein: CASSLAGQDYEQYF
clone size: -; J gene: TRBJ1-1; D gene: TRBD1; V gene: TRBV30; CDR3 length: 13; CDR3 DNA: TGTGCCTGGACCCAAGGGGGCGGAACTGAAGCTTTCTTT; CDR3 protein: CAWTQGGGTEAFF
clone size: -; J gene: TRBJ1-1; D gene: TRBD1; V gene: TRBV7-9; CDR3 length: 13; CDR3 DNA: TGTGCCAGCAGCTTGGGACAGGGGTTAAAAGCTTTCTTT; CDR3 protein: CASSLGQGLKAFF
clone size: once; J gene: TRBJ1-1; D gene: TRBD1; V gene: TRBV7-9; CDR3 length: 14; CDR3 DNA: TGTGCCAGCAGTTTTCAGGGGGCTGACACTGAAGCTTTCTTT; CDR3 protein: CASSFQGADTEAFF
clone size: -; J gene: TRBJ2-3; D gene: TRBD2; V gene: TRBV15; CDR3 length: 16; CDR3 DNA: TGTGCCACCAGCAGGTCGGGAGGGTCAGGTGCAGATACGCAGTATTTT; CDR3 protein: CATSRSGGSGADTQYF
clone size: -; J gene: TRBJ1-6; D gene: -; V gene: TRBV5-4; CDR3 length: 18; CDR3 DNA: TGTGCCAGCAGCTTGAATCGTCGATTGGGGGCGTCAAATTCACCCCTCCACTTT; CDR3 protein: CASSLNRRLGASNSPLHF
clone size: -; J gene: TRBJ2-2; D gene: -; V gene: TRBV2; CDR3 length: 14; CDR3 DNA: TGTGCCAGCAGGGCGGAATATAACACCGGGGAGCTGTTTTTT; CDR3 protein: CASRAEYNTGELFF
clone size: -; J gene: TRBJ1-1; D gene: -; V gene: TRBV29-1; CDR3 length: 16; CDR3 DNA: TGCAGCGTTGGGTTTGGAGGGAGATTCGGGAACACTGAAGCTTTCTTT; CDR3 protein: CSVGFGGRFGNTEAFF
clone size: -; J gene: TRBJ2-7; D gene: TRBD1; V gene: TRBV30; CDR3 length: 12; CDR3 DNA: TGTGCCTGGGGGACAGGGCGCTACGAGCAGTACTTC; CDR3 protein: CAWGTGRYEQYF